Sequencing of this T cell receptor beta chain was carried out in a study of CD8 T cells in Susac syndrome (dated by TCRdb to the late 2010s). About the investigation overall: The study used repertoire sequencing to test whether antigen drove CD8+ T cell activation and differentiation in Susac syndrome. The research as a whole found: The number of individuals in the TCR sequencing and HLA analysis was recognized as being relatively small.

As for this clonotype: Its antigen has not been determined. One junction end disagrees with the germline gene, perhaps due to a read error.

RNA was extracted with the RNeasy kit and 0.5 to 1 ug was reverse transcribed using random hexamers. The immunoSEQ multiplex PCR assay, which covers 54 Vbeta and 13 Jbeta segments, was used to amplify TCR beta CDR3 regions. Bias from PCR amplification was corrected by using a synthetic template baseline for primer optimization and for computational correction. The published analysis was carried out like this. Reads were assigned to V, D and J genes according to IMGT and analyzed in immunoSEQ Analyzer, with only productive sequences retained. To calculate clonality, Shannon entropy was normalized by log2 of the number of productive unique sequences and then subtracted from one. For each patient and control, public and private clones were evaluated within the 100 most prevalent clones. Susac-specific clones were defined as absent from healthy and MS cohorts, around 980 published viral clones and other ImmuneACCESS disease sequences. The public reads were quality trimmed at Q25 with fastp and then assembled into clones with MiXCR by TCRdb, keeping productive beta chains. Records with the same CDR3 protein are collapsed into one entry carrying the most frequent genes and DNA. Here the V and J calls rest on TCRdb's processing, not on the authors' analysis. Within this sample are some 110,000 distinct CDR3 sequences, with 85% to 95% of them counted one time only. The ten biggest clones cover 0.093% of the sample.

High-throughput TCR beta sequencing profiled peripheral blood CD8+ and CD4+ T cells from healthy donors, Susac syndrome patients and multiple sclerosis patients. Treatment-naive patients with stable or active relapsing-remitting disease fulfilling revised McDonald criteria were used as multiple sclerosis controls. Bulk CD8+ and CD4+ T cells were purified magnetically by negative isolation, whereas CD8+ TEMRA cells were enriched by FACS. Blood was collected in EDTA tubes and processed within 24 hours, with PBMCs isolated through density gradient centrifugation. PBMCs intended for TCR sequencing were cryopreserved in liquid nitrogen and thawed later in a water bath at 37 degrees C. A purity of at least 90% was achieved for sorted or isolated CD4+, CD8+ and CD8+ TEMRA cells. The CDR3 runs 13 residues from the cysteine to the phenylalanine. Only CDR3 DNA remains: 39 bases, in frame from the first base. The germline V gene gives CDR1 as MDHEN and CDR2 as SYDVKM.

The clonotype comes from a human donor with multiple sclerosis. The rearranged chain carries TRBV28 and TRBJ1-5, with no confident D gene call. Sequencing was carried out using CD4+ T cells from PBMCs. The encoded CDR3 is CASSGRNNRPQHF. The DNA is as follows: TGTGCCAGCAGTGGGAGGAATAATCGGCCCCAGCATTTT.